The 3 T cell receptor beta chains below come from one sample, sequenced in a study of blood T cell repertoires in COVID-19 (dated by TCRdb to the early 2020s). Library method: the immunoSEQ multiplex PCR assay. In its TCRdb copy, this immuneACCESS table keeps in-frame sequences only and misses some clones. Where compared with another copy, unresolved V genes explain less than half of these, and the others have no known cause. The sample table shows some 200,000 clones, and about 93% are seen once. The ten most abundant clones make up 0.5% to 0.55% of the sample. Specimen: peripheral blood. The receptors come from a man between 45 and 60 years old with acute or convalescent COVID-19.

J is TRBJ2-5 and V is TRBV5-1; the D gene is possibly TRBD1 (5 bases). The CDR3 sequence is 13 residues long. The V and J ends lost 6 bases and 5 bases respectively, with 14 bases between them. Germline V gene data show CDR1 as SGHRS and CDR2 as YFSETQ. In DNA, the CDR3 is TGCGCCAGCACTTTATTGGGGCAGGAGACCCAGTACTTC. It yields the protein CASTLLGQETQYF.

The chain couples TRBV10-2 to TRBJ1-2, with D possibly being TRBD1 (5 bases). V dropped 7 bases and J dropped 5 bases, with 14 bases sitting between them. The germline V gene encodes CDR1 WSHSY and CDR2 SAAADI. The CDR3 sequence is 13 residues long. CDR3 protein: CASTPTVVYGYTF. The CDR3 coding sequence is TGCGCCAGCACCCCGACAGTCGTTTATGGCTACACCTTC.

V gene TRBV7-2 combines with J gene TRBJ2-5; the match to TRBD1 covers 8 bases. Germline CDR1 SGHTA, CDR2 FQGNSA. This CDR3 has 14 amino acids. V trimming: 6 bases; J trimming: 1 base; junction bases outside the gene matches: 4. The CDR3 protein is CASRPDRGQETQYF. The CDR3 DNA sequence: TGTGCCAGCAGGCCCGACAGGGGCCAAGAGACCCAGTACTTC.